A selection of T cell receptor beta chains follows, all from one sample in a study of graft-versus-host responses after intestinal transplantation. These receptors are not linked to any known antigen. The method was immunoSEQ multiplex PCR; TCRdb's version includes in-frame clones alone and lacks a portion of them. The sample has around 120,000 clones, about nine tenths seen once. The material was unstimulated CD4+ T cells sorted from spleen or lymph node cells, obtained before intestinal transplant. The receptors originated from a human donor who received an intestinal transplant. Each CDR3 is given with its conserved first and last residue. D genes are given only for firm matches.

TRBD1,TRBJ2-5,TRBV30,TGTGCCTGGAGTCCACTGGGACAGTCCCAAGAGACCCAGTACTTC,CAWSPLGQSQETQYF
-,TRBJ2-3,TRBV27,TGTGCCAGCAGTTTATCAGGGGGGGGAGCGGGCACAGATACGCAGTATTTT,CASSLSGGGAGTDTQYF
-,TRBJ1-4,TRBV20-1,TGCAGTGGAGTAGATAATGAAAAACTGTTTTTT,CSGVDNEKLFF
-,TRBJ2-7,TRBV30,TGTGCCTGGAGTGTACGCGGGTCGGGGATTACCTACGAGCAGTACTTC,CAWSVRGSGITYEQYF
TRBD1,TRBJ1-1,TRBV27,TGTGCCAGCAGTCGAAAGACAGGGACTGAAGCTTTCTTT,CASSRKTGTEAFF
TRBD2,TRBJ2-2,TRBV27,TGTGCCAGCAGTTTCCACGGGAGGGTTGCTACCGGGGAGCTGTTTTTT,CASSFHGRVATGELFF
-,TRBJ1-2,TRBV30,TGTGCCTGGAGTGTACGAAGAGGCTTGGGTGGCTACACCTTC,CAWSVRRGLGGYTF
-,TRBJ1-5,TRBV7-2,TGTGCCAGCAGCTTAGGAGGTGCCGGCAATCAGCCCCAGCATTTT,CASSLGGAGNQPQHF
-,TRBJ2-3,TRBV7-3,TGTGCCAGCAGCATTGGCCCCCCCACAGATACGCAGTATTTT,CASSIGPPTDTQYF
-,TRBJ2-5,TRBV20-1,TGCAGTGCGCGGCTCAAAGAGACCCAGTACTTC,CSARLKETQYF
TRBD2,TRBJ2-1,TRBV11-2,TGTGCCAGCAGCTGGGAACTAGCGGGATACAATGAGCAGTTCTTC,CASSWELAGYNEQFF
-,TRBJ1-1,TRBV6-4,TGTGCCAGCAGACCGACAGCTTTGAACACTGAAGCTTTCTTT,CASRPTALNTEAFF